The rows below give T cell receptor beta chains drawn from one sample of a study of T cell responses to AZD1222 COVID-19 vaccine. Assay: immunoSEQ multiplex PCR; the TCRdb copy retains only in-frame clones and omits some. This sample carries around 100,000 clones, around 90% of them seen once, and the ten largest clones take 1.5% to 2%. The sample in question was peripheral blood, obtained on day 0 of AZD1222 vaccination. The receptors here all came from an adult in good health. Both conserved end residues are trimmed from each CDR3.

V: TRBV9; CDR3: ASSVERGGEQY
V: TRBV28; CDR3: ASRTQGRVYEQY
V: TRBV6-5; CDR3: ASSQGAVKQPQH
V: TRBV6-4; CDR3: ASRDYLTSGEQF
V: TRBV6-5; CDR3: ASSYSGGAGEKLF
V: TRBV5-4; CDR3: ASSLKSGGVGYGYT
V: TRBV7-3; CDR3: ASSLTPQAPAEAF
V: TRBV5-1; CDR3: ASSLASGTREQY
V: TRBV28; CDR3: ASSLRGGYT
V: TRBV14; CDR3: ASSRQGLGTEAF
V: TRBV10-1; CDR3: ASSESGQGLTGELF
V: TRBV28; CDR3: ASTSGRVETQY
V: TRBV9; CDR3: ASSVYGARNQPQH
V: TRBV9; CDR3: ASSVWGTPGYGYT
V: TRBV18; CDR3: ASSSTEDTEAF
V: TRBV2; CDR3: AGHRAADSYNEQF
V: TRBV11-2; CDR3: ASSLVVGFGETQY
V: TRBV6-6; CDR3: ASSHPRNYGYT
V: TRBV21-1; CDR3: ATNPPRGANEQY
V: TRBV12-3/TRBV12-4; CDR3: ASSLSGTYEQY
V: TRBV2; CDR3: ASSKTSGNRDTQY
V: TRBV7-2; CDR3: ASSWDRVQETQY
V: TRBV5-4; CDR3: ASSRSRGQETQY
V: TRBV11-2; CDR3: ASSPSRDEAF
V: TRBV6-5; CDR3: ASSPPGQTNEQF
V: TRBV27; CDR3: ASRKSHEQF
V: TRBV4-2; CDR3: ASSQPTSGSVNEQF
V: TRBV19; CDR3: ASSILRLGAAEIQY
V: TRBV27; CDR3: ASSLVQGAHQPQH
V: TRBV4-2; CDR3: ASSQEVADPYEQY
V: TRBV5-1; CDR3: ASSSGALNTGELF
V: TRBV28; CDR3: ASSFPSSYNSPLH
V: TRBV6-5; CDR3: ASSSHPQGKNEKLF
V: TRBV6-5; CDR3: ASSNRGNGGYT
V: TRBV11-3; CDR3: ASSWAGTTGDEQF
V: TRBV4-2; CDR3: ASSQEARTISRNEQF
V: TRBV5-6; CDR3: ASSLLGLAGGWGYNEQF
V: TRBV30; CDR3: AWSWGGEQF
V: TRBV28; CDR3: ASSSPGTSGREQF
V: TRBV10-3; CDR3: AISERLAGNEQY
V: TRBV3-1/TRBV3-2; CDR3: ASSQTSGTSGPETQY
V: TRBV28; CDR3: ASTTIRNEQF
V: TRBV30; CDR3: AWSVNGGSTDTQY
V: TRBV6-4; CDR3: ASASGREADTQY
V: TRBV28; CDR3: ASKRQGWNTEAF
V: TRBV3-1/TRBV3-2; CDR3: ASSQGETQY
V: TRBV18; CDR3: ASSPGDRVGYT
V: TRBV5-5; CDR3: ASSSGQASNTGELF
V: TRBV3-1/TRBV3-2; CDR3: ASSLHGQGGTEAF
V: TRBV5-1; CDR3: ASSLVETSGADTQY
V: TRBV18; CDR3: ASSPPIRRQGALVEKLF
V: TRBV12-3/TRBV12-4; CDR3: ASSLGGVVGYT
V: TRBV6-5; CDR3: ASKVGETQY
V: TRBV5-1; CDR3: ASSLAGQGMNYGYT
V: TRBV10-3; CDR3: AISSDTGTRNYGYT
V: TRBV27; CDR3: ASSPTTGGGQPQH
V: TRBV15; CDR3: ATSRDRGQETQY
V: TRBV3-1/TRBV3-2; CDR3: ASSPGLAGNNEQF
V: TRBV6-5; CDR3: ASSYPDRGNQPQH